This T cell receptor (beta chain) originates from a study of long-term antiretroviral therapy in people with HIV. There are 13 residues in the CDR3. Germline assignment: CDR1 SGHRS and CDR2 YFSETQ. Trimming took off 0 bases at V and 4 bases at J, with 8 bases between the two ends. This clone has only one observation. The authors ran the immunoSEQ assay, v3.0, at survey level. The study targeted roughly 35,000-50,000 T-cell genomes per sample in sequencing. TCRdb's copy holds only in-frame clones and misses some; the assay was immunoSEQ multiplex PCR. Seen here are fewer than 30,000 clones, 70% to 85% observed once, and the top ten hold around 6.1%. PBMC samples from each donor numbered at least one pre-ART and at least two post-ART. Before they underwent DNA extraction, samples held 1-10 million cryopreserved PBMC.

The starting material was unsorted PBMCs, obtained 4.4 years after starting antiretroviral therapy. The source of this sequence is a man aged 25-40 years with HIV. The J gene is TRBJ2-7, the V gene TRBV5-1; D not resolved. The CDR3 DNA follows: TGCGCCAGCAGCTTGGCCCAGGCGTACGAGCAGTACTTC. Its translation is CASSLAQAYEQYF. Complete variable domain (other parts from reference TRBV5-1 and TRBJ2-7): KAGVTQTPRYLIKTRGQQVTLSCSPISGHRSVSWYQQTPGQGLQFLFEYFSETQRNKGNFPGRFSGRQFSNSRSEMNVSTLELGDSALYLCASSLAQAYEQYFGPGTRLTVT.